This T cell receptor (beta chain) was profiled in a study of cytomegalovirus exposure and HLA in healthy donors. Whole-study results and caveats: Rarity marked most TCR sequences, yet some public TCRs occurred in many donors.

With 60 Vbeta and 13 Jbeta primers, the PCR was carried out. TCRdb's copy holds only in-frame clones and misses some; the assay was immunoSEQ multiplex PCR. This repertoire shows about 190,000 clones, approximately 86% found once; its top ten account for approximately 1.1%. Trimming shortened V by 4 bases and J by 6 bases, and 22 bases separated the two germline ends. Germline CDR1 and CDR2: SQVTM and ANQGSEA. CDR3 length: 15 residues. Comments on this clone: Its antigen is not known.

The chain has TRBV29-1 and TRBJ2-7; D perhaps matches TRBD1 (5 bases). The clonotype comes from a boy aged 2 to 10 in good health and CMV-seronegative. Sequenced input: PBMCs. The CDR3: CSVGEPPRAYIEQYF. DNA for the CDR3: TGCAGCGTTGGGGAACCACCCAGGGCTTACATCGAGCAGTACTTC.